Below are 28 T cell receptor beta chains sequenced from a single sample in a study of blood T cells in healthy people across ages. Alongside a J-beta primer mix, a sample-barcoded 5' primer served in a second PCR lasting about 7 to 11 cycles. TCRdb independently ran MiXCR on the 5' RACE reads; one entry per CDR3 protein. Counted here are 850,000 to 1,100,000 distinct CDR3 sequences, roughly two fifths occurring once; the ten biggest clones make up about an eighth. Input material: blood. These receptors came from a young man in good health.

CDR3 in amino acids: CASSAPGQVASPLHF. CDR3 DNA: TGTGCCAGCAGTGCACCGGGACAGGTCGCTTCACCCCTCCACTTT. This sequence joins TRBV25-1 and TRBJ1-6, with TRBD1 matching over 8 bases. Trimming cost V 4 bases and J 9 bases; bases outside gene matches: 8. Germline V lookup: CDR1 MGHDK, CDR2 SYGVNS. The CDR3 runs 15 residues.

The chain links TRBV20-1 to TRBJ2-4; D gene unclear. CDR3 length: 18 amino acids. V dropped 1 base and J dropped 0 bases, with 19 bases sitting between them. CDR1 is DFQATT and CDR2 is SNEGSKA in the germline V gene (reference sequence). As DNA, the CDR3 is TGCAGTGCTAGAGTTAGACCCGTAGGGTTGGGAGCCAAAAACATTCAGTACTTC. Encoded protein: CSARVRPVGLGAKNIQYF.

Only a few counts were recorded for this clonotype. The CDR3 DNA follows: TGCGCCAGCAGCTTGGACTCTGGCAGTTACAATGAGCAGTACTTC. Amino acid sequence: CASSLDSGSYNEQYF. The V gene is TRBV5-1, the J gene TRBJ2-5; D gene uncertain. The germline V and J ends were trimmed by 0 bases and 11 bases, with 20 bases remaining between them. The CDR3 extends over 15 amino acids. Germline CDR1 SGHRS, CDR2 YFSETQ.

This clonotype was seen once. The chain recombines TRBV7-9 with TRBJ1-5; 8 bases agree with TRBD1. Per germline, CDR1 SEHNR and CDR2 FQNEAQ (reference sequence). The CDR3 length is 15 residues. The junction had 9 bases not matched to a gene; V was cut back by 6 bases and J by 5 bases. CDR3 protein: CASSPTGGRDQPQHF. Here the CDR3 DNA reads TGTGCCAGCAGTCCCACAGGGGGGCGAGATCAGCCCCAGCATTTT. Complete variable domain (other parts from reference TRBV7-9 and TRBJ1-5): DTGVSQNPRHKITKRGQNVTFRCDPISEHNRLYWYRQTLGQGPEFLTYFQNEAQLEKSRLLSDRFSAERPKGSFSTLEIQRTEQGDSAMYLCASSPTGGRDQPQHFGDGTRLSIL.

A single count supports this clonotype. The chain couples TRBV6-6 to TRBJ2-7, with D perhaps matching TRBD2 (5 bases). This CDR3 contains 15 residues. In germline, CDR1 is MNHNY, CDR2 SVGAGI (reference sequence). Trimming stripped 5 bases from V and 7 bases from J, with 21 bases between. CDR3 residues: CASSPLGLAYNEQYF. The CDR3 DNA is TGTGCCAGCAGTCCACTAGGGTTGGCCTACAATGAGCAGTACTTC.

The gene calls are TRBV14 and TRBJ1-6; D ambiguous. V dropped 6 bases and J dropped 6 bases, with 12 bases sitting between them. Germline lookup yields CDR1 SGHDN and CDR2 FVKESK. The CDR3 consists of 14 residues. The CDR3 loop is CASSRFMGNSPLHF. The CDR3 DNA reads as TGTGCCAGCAGTCGATTCATGGGTAATTCACCCCTCCACTTT.

This clonotype was found a few times. The genes are TRBV12-3 or TRBV12-4 and TRBJ2-5, with D possibly matching TRBD2 (5 bases). Trimming cost V 3 bases and J 13 bases, with 21 bases left between them. CDR3 length equals 14 residues. CDR3 region: CASSLSAPLYGMYF. The DNA of the CDR3 is TGTGCCAGCAGTTTGTCAGCACCTCTCTACGGGATGTACTTC.

This sequence joins TRBV25-1 and TRBJ2-1; tentative D call: TRBD1 (6 bases). The germline V gene has CDR1 MGHDK and CDR2 SYGVNS. The V and J ends lost 7 bases and 0 bases respectively, with 13 bases between them. The CDR3 has 15 residues. CDR3 residues: CASTLTRGSYNEQFF. The CDR3 region has the DNA TGTGCCAGCACTCTAACCAGGGGCTCCTACAATGAGCAGTTCTTC.

V usage is TRBV4-1 and J usage is TRBJ2-1; tentatively, D is TRBD1 or TRBD2 (6 bases each). The germline V and J ends were trimmed by 0 bases and 4 bases, with 22 bases remaining between them. The CDR3 contains 19 residues. Germline V gene lookup returns CDR1 MGHRA and CDR2 YSYEKL. In nucleotides, the CDR3 is TGCGCCAGCAGCCAAGAGGTTCCGGGCGTTGGGGGGCCTTACAATGAGCAGTTCTTC. Translated, it gives CASSQEVPGVGGPYNEQFF.

This clonotype was detected a few times. The chain links TRBV12-3 or TRBV12-4 to TRBJ1-2; the D is unclear. V was shortened by 2 bases and J by 3 bases, with 7 bases between the two germline ends. This CDR3 spans 13 amino acids. Here the CDR3 DNA reads TGTGCCAGCAGTTTAACCCAGGACTATGGCTACACCTTC. Translation gives CASSLTQDYGYTF.

The chain is built from TRBV20-1 and TRBJ2-7; D ambiguous. CDR1 and CDR2 (germline): DFQATT, SNEGSKA (reference sequence). This CDR3 region has 13 residues. The V end lost 6 bases, the J end lost 0 bases, and 12 bases lay between the germline ends. The CDR3 region has the DNA TGCAGTGCCAAATACCTGCACTCCTACGAGCAGTACTTC. Translated: CSAKYLHSYEQYF.

This clonotype appeared many times. The chain combines TRBV11-2 with TRBJ2-1; D gene uncertain. Trimming shortened V by 11 bases and J by 7 bases, and 12 bases separated the two germline ends. Germline V gives CDR1 SGHAT, CDR2 FQNNGV. The CDR3 length is 11 residues. In DNA, the CDR3 is TGTGCCGCCGGGTTGGGAAATGAGCAGTTCTTC. It is translated as CAAGLGNEQFF.

As concerns this clonotype: One junction end disagrees with the germline gene, perhaps due to a read error. J is TRBJ2-1 and V is TRBV11-2; tentative D call: TRBD1 (9 bases). CDR1 SGHAT and CDR2 FQNNGV come from the germline V gene. This CDR3 region has 15 residues. The CDR3 coding sequence is TGTGCCCGCAGCGGGGGACAGGGTGTATGGAATGAGCAGTTCTTC. This codes for CARSGGQGVWNEQFF.

This clonotype was detected ten times or more. CDR3 residues: CASSLRQGSTEAFF. The CDR3 nucleotides read TGTGCCAGCAGTTTACGACAGGGAAGCACTGAAGCTTTCTTT. This chain joins TRBV12-3 or TRBV12-4 and TRBJ1-1; 7 bases line up with TRBD1. With 2 bases clipped from V and 4 bases from J, the junction kept 4 bases outside the gene matches. The length of the CDR3 is 14 residues.

This chain uses TRBV4-1 with TRBJ2-7; D is unclear. Germline-derived CDR1 and CDR2 are MGHRA and YSYEKL. This CDR3 is built from 13 residues. The V and J ends lost 1 base and 7 bases respectively, with 11 bases between them. The CDR3 is CASSQGPDNEQYF. CDR3 nucleotide sequence: TGCGCCAGCAGCCAAGGGCCTGACAATGAGCAGTACTTC.

The rearrangement joins TRBV4-1 to TRBJ1-5, with no clear D. Trimming pared 2 bases from V and 3 bases from J, leaving 14 bases between. The CDR3 consists of 16 residues. Germline V CDR1 and CDR2: MGHRA, YSYEKL. CDR3 DNA: TGCGCCAGCAGCCAACCTCTCAGGAGCCCCAATCAGCCCCAGCATTTT. It translates to CASSQPLRSPNQPQHF.

The chain uses TRBV6-2 or TRBV6-3 and TRBJ2-6; D ambiguous. This CDR3 contains 17 residues. The germline V and J ends were trimmed by 6 bases and 1 base, with 16 bases remaining between them. Germline CDR1 MNHEY, CDR2 SVGEGT. CDR3 coding DNA: TGTGCCAGCAGCCAAACCCCGACACCGTCTGGGGCCAACGTCCTGACTTTC. Its translation: CASSQTPTPSGANVLTF.

The chain has TRBV12-3 or TRBV12-4 and TRBJ2-7; a possible D gene is TRBD2 (6 bases). The CDR3 has 15 residues. Trimming left V 6 bases short and J 0 bases short, with 15 bases between. The CDR3 here is CASREGAGSSYEQYF. CDR3 nucleotide sequence: TGTGCCAGCAGGGAGGGCGCGGGAAGCTCCTACGAGCAGTACTTC.

The chain recombines TRBV7-9 with TRBJ2-3, with D hard to call. The CDR3 contains 14 residues. In germline, CDR1 is SEHNR, CDR2 FQNEAQ (reference sequence). V lost 2 bases and J lost 6, with 12 bases in between. The CDR3 spells CASSLSSRVDTQYF. The CDR3 DNA sequence: TGTGCCAGCAGCTTATCCTCGCGAGTGGATACGCAGTATTTT.

Worth noting for this clonotype: The junction departs from the called germline gene at one end, perhaps through a read error. The chain uses TRBV12-3 or TRBV12-4 and TRBJ2-1, with TRBD1 matching over 8 bases. The CDR3 is 14 amino acids. The CDR3 nucleotides read TGTGCCGGCAGGACAGGGATGGAGGACAATGAGCAGTTCTTC. This encodes CAGRTGMEDNEQFF.

The rearrangement links TRBV4-3 to TRBJ2-7; TRBD2 matches at 7 bases. With V trimmed by 2 bases and J by 7 bases, 11 bases remained unmatched. CDR1 is LGHNA, CDR2 YSLEER, per germline. The CDR3 contains 15 residues. The CDR3 nucleotides read TGCGCCAGCAGCCAACTACGCGGGGGTTACAATGAGCAGTACTTC. Amino acids: CASSQLRGGYNEQYF.

This chain joins TRBV4-1 and TRBJ1-4; the D is unclear. The CDR3 extends over 16 amino acids. Per the germline V gene, CDR1 is MGHRA and CDR2 is YSYEKL. Trimming took 4 bases from V and 0 from J, leaving 12 bases between them. The CDR3 spells CASSLSGLATNEKLFF. DNA for the CDR3: TGCGCCAGCAGCCTTTCCGGACTGGCAACTAATGAAAAACTGTTTTTT.

The chain carries TRBV18 and TRBJ2-7; 9 nucleotides match TRBD1. The trim removed 1 base at V and 4 bases at J, leaving 5 bases unmatched. Per the germline V gene, CDR1 is KGHSH and CDR2 is LQKENI. The CDR3 loop spans 15 amino acids. CDR3 amino acids: CASSPRSGQGYEQYF. CDR3 bases: TGTGCCAGCTCACCACGTTCGGGACAGGGATACGAGCAGTACTTC.

The sample holds many counts of this clonotype. The V gene is TRBV5-1, the J gene TRBJ2-1; D possibly corresponds to TRBD2 (5 bases). V lost 4 bases and J 5 bases, leaving 10 bases between the germline ends. Germline loops: CDR1 SGHRS, CDR2 YFSETQ. This CDR3 contains 13 residues. Written as DNA, the CDR3 is TGCGCCAGCAGCCTAGACTACAACAATGAGCAGTTCTTC. Encoded protein: CASSLDYNNEQFF.

This clonotype was detected many times. V and J are TRBV4-3 and TRBJ1-2, with 7 bases identical to TRBD1. CDR1 is LGHNA and CDR2 is YSLEER in the germline V gene. V lost 11 bases and J lost 0; bases outside the gene matches: 6. The CDR3 consists of 13 residues. The CDR3 protein is CASAGTANYGYTF. The CDR3 DNA follows: TGCGCCTCCGCCGGGACAGCTAACTATGGCTACACCTTC.

This clonotype was counted between two and nine times. The V gene is TRBV10-3, the J gene TRBJ2-5, with unresolved D. Per germline, CDR1 ENHRY and CDR2 SYGVKD. CDR3 length: 15 amino acids. V lost 4 bases to trimming and J lost 2 bases, with 14 bases between them. CDR3 amino acids: CAISGLGNHQETQYF. The CDR3 DNA sequence: TGTGCCATCAGTGGCTTAGGGAATCATCAAGAGACCCAGTACTTC.

The chain is built from TRBV5-5 and TRBJ1-5, with a tentative D call TRBD1 (6 bases). This CDR3 region has 16 residues. V was pared by 3 bases and J by 0 bases, with 13 bases between. Germline V gene sequence: CDR1 SGHKS, CDR2 YYEKEE (reference sequence). The chain's CDR3 is CASSSGQPYSNQPQHF. The CDR3 region has the DNA TGTGCCAGCAGCTCCGGACAGCCTTATAGCAATCAGCCCCAGCATTTT.

This chain connects TRBV19 to TRBJ1-5; a possible D gene is TRBD1 (5 bases). Germline V gene sequence: CDR1 LNHDA, CDR2 SQIVND (reference sequence). V was clipped by 6 bases and J by 0 bases, with 18 bases between them. The CDR3 consists of 17 residues. CDR3 sequence reads: CASRGQGGTYSNQPQHF. As DNA, the CDR3 is TGTGCCAGTAGAGGCCAGGGCGGGACTTATAGCAATCAGCCCCAGCATTTT.